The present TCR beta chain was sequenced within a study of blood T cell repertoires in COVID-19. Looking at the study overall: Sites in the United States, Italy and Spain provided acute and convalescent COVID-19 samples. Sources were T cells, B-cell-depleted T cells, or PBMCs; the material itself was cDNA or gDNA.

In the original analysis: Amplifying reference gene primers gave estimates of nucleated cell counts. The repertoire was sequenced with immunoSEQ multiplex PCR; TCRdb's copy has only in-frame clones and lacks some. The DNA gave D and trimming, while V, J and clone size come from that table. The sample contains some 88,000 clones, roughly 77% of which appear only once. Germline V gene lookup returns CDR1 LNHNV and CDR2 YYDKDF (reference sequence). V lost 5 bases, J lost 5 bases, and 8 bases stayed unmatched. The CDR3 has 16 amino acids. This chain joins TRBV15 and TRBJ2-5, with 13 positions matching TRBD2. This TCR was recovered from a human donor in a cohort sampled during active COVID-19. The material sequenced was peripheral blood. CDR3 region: CATSGRLAGGRETQYF. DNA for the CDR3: TGTGCCACCAGCGGAAGACTAGCGGGAGGCCGGGAGACCCAGTACTTC.